Listed here are 32 T cell receptor beta chains from one sample, sequenced in a study of T cells after posttransplantation cyclophosphamide listed by TCRdb under 2016. The control cohort consisted of approximately ten patients who had myeloablative marrow transplants with methotrexate plus a calcineurin inhibitor and who were sampled 1 year after transplant. The library was built by means of the immunoSEQ multiplex PCR assay. Entries here come from immuneACCESS through TCRdb and include only in-frame sequences with V and J called. Some clones fail to appear in such tables; in the studies checked, an unresolved V gene covers under half of the shortfall, and the cause of the remainder is unknown. This sample gives 15,000 to 20,000 clones in total; roughly 80% of them show up just once. Jointly, the top ten make up 2.5% to 3% of the sample. Sequenced here: PBMCs, sampled just under 450 days after allogeneic stem cell transplant with calcineurin inhibitor and methotrexate. The receptors stem from a male patient in his 30s who received an allogeneic stem cell transplant from an unrelated donor, was CMV-positive, and had acute and chronic GVHD. Where a transplant has occurred, the graft donor may have supplied some of the T cells.

The CDR3 nucleotides read TGTGCCAGCAGCGTACCCGGACTAGCGGTGAACACCGGGGAGCTGTTTTTT. Amino acid sequence: CASSVPGLAVNTGELFF. The genes are TRBV9 and TRBJ2-2; 10 nucleotides align to TRBD2. The V and J ends lost 1 base and 1 base, in that order; junction bases with no gene match: 4. The CDR3 extends over 17 amino acids. Germline CDR1 and CDR2: SGDLS and YYNGEE.

The rearrangement links TRBV9 to TRBJ1-3; the match to TRBD1 covers 8 bases. Unmatched junction bases numbered 5, after V lost 0 bases and J lost 0 bases. The germline V gene encodes CDR1 SGDLS and CDR2 YYNGEE. The CDR3 extends over 17 amino acids. CDR3 sequence reads: CASSVALGQGSGNTIYF. In DNA form, the CDR3 reads TGTGCCAGCAGCGTAGCCCTCGGACAGGGCTCTGGAAACACCATATATTTT.

This chain uses TRBV5-6 with TRBJ2-1; D remains ambiguous. V lost 4 bases, J lost 3 bases, and 14 bases lay in between. Germline V gene data show CDR1 as SGHDT and CDR2 as YYEEEE. The CDR3 totals 15 residues. The CDR3 bases are TGTGCCAGCAGCCTGGACCCAGATAACTACAATGAGCAGTTCTTC. Its protein is CASSLDPDNYNEQFF.

This clone was picked up one time. The chain combines TRBV6-6 with TRBJ2-1; 9 bases are shared with TRBD2. This CDR3 has 14 residues. After removal of 2 bases from V and 6 bases from J, the junction contained 2 bases not matched to a gene. Germline-derived CDR1 and CDR2 are MNHNY and SVGAGI (reference sequence). In DNA, the CDR3 is TGTGCCAGCAGTTACGGGCGGGAGGGCAATGAGCAGTTCTTC. This sequence encodes CASSYGREGNEQFF.

This clone was observed once. The J gene is TRBJ1-2, the V gene TRBV9; D uncertain. The CDR3 sequence is 11 residues long. The V end was cut by 5 bases, the J end by 4 bases, with 6 bases between. Germline V gene sequence: CDR1 SGDLS, CDR2 YYNGEE. The CDR3 bases are TGTGCCAGCAGGAGTATCTATGGCTACACCTTC. Residues: CASRSIYGYTF. Together with reference TRBV9 and TRBJ1-2, the CDR3 gives the full variable domain: DSGVTQTPKHLITATGQRVTLRCSPRSGDLSVYWYQQSLDQGLQFLIQYYNGEERAKGNILERFSAQQFPDLHSELNLSSLELGDSALYFCASRSIYGYTFGSGTRLTVV.

The chain couples TRBV13 to TRBJ2-3; 13 positions agree with TRBD2. V lost 4 bases and J lost 8; bases outside the gene matches: 12. Germline CDR1 and CDR2: PRHDT and FYEKMQ (reference sequence). The CDR3 is 17 residues long. DNA of the CDR3: TGTGCCAGCAGCTCACCAACGGGACTAGCGGGGTCGGGTACGCAGTATTTT. Its protein is CASSSPTGLAGSGTQYF.

The chain is built from TRBV7-6 and TRBJ2-7; maybe TRBD1 (6 bases). Trimming removed 1 base at V and 2 bases at J, with 9 bases between. The CDR3 spans 14 residues. From germline, CDR1 is SGHVS and CDR2 FNYEAQ. The CDR3 nucleotides are TGTGCCAGCAGCTTAGGTACAGGGCCCTACGAGCAGTACTTC. It is translated as CASSLGTGPYEQYF.

In DNA, the CDR3 is TGCGCCAGCAGCCCCCAGGGCGGGGGGTCGCGGGGCAATGAGCAGTTCTTC. Protein: CASSPQGGGSRGNEQFF. V and J are TRBV5-1 and TRBJ2-1; 8 bases match TRBD2. The CDR3 length is 17 residues. The V segment lost 4 bases and the J segment 6 bases; nucleotides outside the gene matches: 15. CDR1 is SGHRS and CDR2 is YFSETQ in the germline V gene.

This chain connects TRBV29-1 to TRBJ2-3; D is possibly TRBD1 (6 bases). The V gene's germline CDR1 is SQVTM and CDR2 ANQGSEA. The CDR3 is made up of 14 amino acids. Trimming took 4 bases from V and 2 from J, leaving 13 bases between them. The CDR3 here is CSVGQASDTDTQYF. Written as DNA, the CDR3 is TGCAGCGTTGGACAGGCCTCGGACACAGATACGCAGTATTTT.

The chain combines TRBV6-1 with TRBJ1-2; 8 nucleotides line up with TRBD1. There are 13 residues in the CDR3. V shed 3 bases, J shed 8 bases, and the junction held 5 bases outside the gene matches. In germline, CDR1 is MNHNS, CDR2 SASEGT. CDR3: CASSDRTGWGYTF. The CDR3 DNA reads as TGTGCCAGCAGTGATAGGACAGGGTGGGGCTACACCTTC.

This chain links TRBV5-1 with TRBJ2-7; the match to TRBD2 covers 9 bases. There are 16 residues in the CDR3. The junction had 9 bases not matched to a gene; V was cut back by 3 bases and J by 2 bases. Looked up from germline, CDR1 is SGHRS and CDR2 is YFSETQ. This chain's CDR3 is CASSSTLSGSPYEQYF. The CDR3, as DNA: TGCGCCAGCAGCTCCACACTTAGCGGGAGTCCCTACGAGCAGTACTTC.

The J gene is TRBJ2-2, the V gene TRBV7-6, with D possibly matching TRBD2 (5 bases). The CDR3 covers 15 residues. The V end was cut by 7 bases, the J end by 3 bases, with 15 bases between. Germline CDR1 is SGHVS and CDR2 is FNYEAQ. CDR3 sequence: CASTSLAGYTGELFF. CDR3 coding DNA: TGTGCCAGCACTAGCCTAGCCGGATACACCGGGGAGCTGTTTTTT.

The chain joins TRBV4-3 to TRBJ2-2, with a tentative D call TRBD2 (6 bases). The ends were cut back, 1 base at V and 1 base at J, with 16 bases in the middle. The CDR3 length is 18 residues. Germline CDR1 reads LGHNA; CDR2 reads YSLEER. The CDR3 DNA follows: TGCGCCAGCAGCCAAGGGCGAGAGGTCGGGGGGAACACCGGGGAGCTGTTTTTT. Translated, it gives CASSQGREVGGNTGELFF.

The V call is TRBV18, the J call TRBJ2-3; unclear D gene. The CDR3 extends over 17 amino acids. Germline V gene data show CDR1 as KGHSH and CDR2 as LQKENI. Trimming cost V 3 bases and J 0 bases, with 16 bases left between them. The CDR3 nucleotides are TGTGCCAGCTCACCTCGAAACATGATCGCTAGCACAGATACGCAGTATTTT. It yields the protein CASSPRNMIASTDTQYF. Filled out from reference TRBV18 and TRBJ2-3, the complete variable domain reads NAGVMQNPRHLVRRRGQEARLRCSPMKGHSHVYWYRQLPEEGLKFMVYLQKENIIDESGMPKERFSAEFPKEGPSILRIQQVVRGDSAAYFCASSPRNMIASTDTQYFGPGTRLTVL.

This clone appeared once. The chain employs TRBV6-1 and TRBJ2-5; 7 nucleotides line up with TRBD2. The ends lost 7 bases at V and 0 bases at J; junction bases unmatched: 8. The germline CDR1 and CDR2 sequences are MNHNS and SASEGT. CDR3 length: 15 amino acids. The DNA for the CDR3 is TGTGCCAGCAACCCTTGGGCGGGGGACCAAGAGACCCAGTACTTC. Its protein is CASNPWAGDQETQYF.

This chain links TRBV5-4 with TRBJ2-7, with a possible D match to TRBD1 (5 bases). CDR3 length: 16 residues. The germline V gene encodes CDR1 SGHNT and CDR2 YYREEE (reference sequence). Trimming removed 7 bases from V and 3 bases from J, with 23 bases in between. The CDR3 is CASFRNTGQQIYEQYF. In DNA form, the CDR3 reads TGTGCCAGCTTTCGAAACACAGGACAACAGATCTACGAGCAGTACTTC.

The genes are TRBV6-5 and TRBJ1-6, with 8 bases aligning to TRBD1. The germline gives CDR1 MNHEY, CDR2 SVGAGI. The CDR3 has 15 residues. V lost 6 bases to trimming and J lost 7 bases; unmatched junction nucleotides: 8. CDR3 DNA: TGTGCCAGCAGGGAACAGGGGGGTGGAAATTCACCCCTCCACTTT. Its translation: CASREQGGGNSPLHF.

This chain uses TRBV4-3 with TRBJ1-2; D is unclear. The length of the CDR3 is 15 residues. V lost 7 bases and J 3 bases, leaving 18 bases between the germline ends. Germline CDR1 reads LGHNA; CDR2 reads YSLEER. This chain's CDR3 is CASTLQRGSDYGYTF. The DNA for the CDR3 is TGCGCCAGCACCCTCCAGCGGGGATCGGACTATGGCTACACCTTC.

The gene calls are TRBV7-9 and TRBJ1-2; possible D gene TRBD1, 6 bases. This CDR3 comprises 15 residues. V lost 1 base, J lost 1 base, and 10 bases lay in between. CDR1 and CDR2 (germline): SEHNR, FQNEAQ (reference sequence). The CDR3, as DNA: TGTGCCAGCAGCTTAGAAGGGGGATTTAACTATGGCTACACCTTC. This sequence encodes CASSLEGGFNYGYTF.

The chain couples TRBV28 to TRBJ2-7; the D gene is possibly TRBD2 (5 bases). The CDR3 has 12 amino acids. The V end lost 1 base, the J end lost 6 bases, and 7 bases lay between the germline ends. Germline V lookup: CDR1 MDHEN, CDR2 SYDVKM. DNA for the CDR3: TGTGCCAGCAGTTTATTTCGGGGCGAGCAGTACTTC. It encodes CASSLFRGEQYF.

This sequence joins TRBV7-6 and TRBJ1-4; 7 bases fit TRBD1. Germline CDR1 reads SGHVS; CDR2 reads FNYEAQ. The CDR3 is 17 residues long. V dropped 10 bases and J dropped 0; count of bases not matched to a gene: 14. CDR3 sequence (DNA): TGTGCCATAGGGGGCAGGGGTGGGGACCCAACTAATGAAAAACTGTTTTTT. It specifies CAIGGRGGDPTNEKLFF.

J is TRBJ1-1 and V is TRBV18; 7 bases are a match to TRBD1. The CDR3 covers 16 residues. V shed 0 bases and J 4 bases; nucleotides not matched to a gene: 8. CDR1 is KGHSH, CDR2 LQKENI, per germline. The CDR3 is CASSPPQTGRGTEAFF. The CDR3, as DNA: TGTGCCAGCTCACCACCACAGACAGGGCGGGGCACTGAAGCTTTCTTT.

The chain is built from TRBV2 and TRBJ2-1; no clear D. V lost 7 bases and J 9 bases, leaving 10 bases between the germline ends. CDR1 and CDR2 (germline): SNHLY, FYNNEI. The CDR3 is made up of 11 amino acids. This CDR3 is CASNRLTEQFF. The CDR3 nucleotides are TGTGCCAGCAATCGACTTACTGAGCAGTTCTTC.

The J gene is TRBJ2-3, the V gene TRBV29-1, with 7 bases aligning to TRBD1. Looked up from germline, CDR1 is SQVTM and CDR2 is ANQGSEA. The CDR3 length is 16 residues. V lost 6 bases and J lost 2; bases outside the gene matches: 14. The CDR3 protein is CSVTRGGSRTTDTQYF. The CDR3, as DNA: TGCAGCGTGACAAGAGGGGGCTCTAGAACCACAGATACGCAGTATTTT.

In this sample, this clone turned up a few times. The chain links TRBV7-8 to TRBJ2-1, with a weak D call TRBD2 (6 bases). This CDR3 region has 13 residues. V was cut by 0 bases and J by 8 bases, with 8 bases left in between. The germline V gene encodes CDR1 SGHVS and CDR2 FQNEAQ. CDR3 nucleotide sequence: TGTGCCAGCAGCTTAGCTCAGCGGGATGAGCAGTTCTTC. Protein: CASSLAQRDEQFF.

The chain has TRBV4-3 and TRBJ2-1; TRBD2 might be the D (5 bases). The length of the CDR3 is 15 residues. CDR1 and CDR2 (germline): LGHNA, YSLEER. V lost 0 bases to trimming and J lost 10 bases, with 16 bases between them. The CDR3 reads CASSQESRASSEQFF. The CDR3 DNA reads TGCGCCAGCAGCCAAGAATCGAGGGCTTCCTCGGAGCAGTTCTTC.

J is TRBJ2-1 and V is TRBV7-2; D gene uncertain. V dropped 4 bases and J dropped 0 bases, with 13 bases sitting between them. CDR1 SGHTA and CDR2 FQGNSA come from the germline V gene. This CDR3 is 16 amino acids long. The DNA of the CDR3 is TGTGCCAGCAGCTCCTATTCGACTGGCTCCTACAATGAGCAGTTCTTC. This gives the protein CASSSYSTGSYNEQFF.

This chain uses TRBV28 with TRBJ1-2; D remains unclear. Germline values: CDR1 MDHEN, CDR2 SYDVKM. Trimming removed 3 bases from V and 8 bases from J, with 19 bases in between. CDR3 length equals 15 residues. The CDR3 coding sequence is TGTGCCAGCAGTTTGATTATAGGGCGGGCGGCGGGCTACACCTTC. This gives the protein CASSLIIGRAAGYTF.

The V call is TRBV28, the J call TRBJ1-2; a weak D match, TRBD1 (5 bases). The CDR3 has 14 amino acids. The V end lost 1 base, the J end lost 3 bases, and 9 bases lay between the germline ends. From germline, CDR1 is MDHEN and CDR2 SYDVKM. CDR3 in DNA: TGTGCCAGCAGTTTATCGGGGGGGGACTATGGCTACACCTTC. Translating gives CASSLSGGDYGYTF.

This chain connects TRBV29-1 to TRBJ1-1, with D possibly TRBD1 on 5 matching bases. This CDR3 is 13 amino acids long. CDR1 is SQVTM, CDR2 ANQGSEA, per germline. Trimming took off 1 base at V and 3 bases at J, with 9 bases between the two ends. As DNA, the CDR3 is TGCAGCGTTGAAGCCGGACATCACACTGAAGCTTTCTTT. Amino acids: CSVEAGHHTEAFF.

The chain is built from TRBV6-6 and TRBJ1-3; D remains unclear. Trimming removed 2 bases at V and 2 bases at J, with 7 bases between. Germline-derived CDR1 and CDR2 are MNHNY and SVGAGI (reference sequence). This CDR3 contains 14 residues. CDR3 in DNA: TGTGCCAGCAGTTACGCGGGCGCTGGAAACACCATATATTTT. Translation: CASSYAGAGNTIYF.

CDR3 nucleotides: TGTGCCAGCAGTTTACTAGCGGGAACCTACGAGCAGTACTTC. Its translation: CASSLLAGTYEQYF. The rearrangement uses TRBV6-6 and TRBJ2-7, with TRBD2 identical over 10 bases. Trimming removed 4 bases from V and 2 bases from J; junction bases left unmatched: 2. CDR3 length: 14 residues. Per germline, CDR1 MNHNY and CDR2 SVGAGI (reference sequence).